This T cell receptor (beta chain) was profiled in a study of cytomegalovirus exposure and HLA in healthy donors (dated by TCRdb to 2017 to 2019). For context, the study as a whole: An earlier analysis of approximately 550 of the donors reported roughly 270 Gb of sequence data and 100 million to 130 million unique TCR beta sequences from about 200 million T cells. To decide whether each TCR beta V gene segment behaved as functional or pseudogenic, an earlier analysis of nearly 600 of the donors relied on high-throughput TCR beta sequencing. In addition to the first cohort of approximately 650 subjects, a separate validation cohort of approximately 130 different subjects was used. All discovery cohort repertoires had been generated on a single sequencing platform. The study was designed to test whether signatures of past pathogen exposure could be identified by cataloging public T cell receptors. Genome-wide SNP genotypes for about three fifths of the roughly 670 donors were used in a later genetic analysis, which treated that subset as a discovery cohort. A later analysis re-analyzed previously published TCR beta repertoires from hundreds of donors and added high-resolution HLA genotyping to study TCR occurrence patterns. The number of typed donors differed by locus: 629-630 for A, B, C, DRB1 and DQB1; some 500 for DQA1; 606 for DPA1; and approximately 450 for DPB1. Using immunosequencing, the study profiled T cell repertoires from about 610 subjects and related those repertoires to cytomegalovirus serostatus. About 300 gigabases of sequencing data and around 80 million unique TCR sequences made up an early release that covered several hundred HLA-typed donors. Of the 300 to 450 genotyped donors, approximately 81% were placed in the genetic ancestry cluster associated with self-reported Caucasian donors. Among about 400 genotyped donors of the cohort, an average of around 240,000 unique TCR beta nucleotide sequences was sequenced per donor, of which approximately 19% were non-productive. High-throughput TCR immunosequencing, statistical association of individual TCRs with disease status, and machine learning were combined to predict cytomegalovirus infection status. Rather than using new phenotypic data, the later analysis identified candidate immune exposures from TCR beta sequences and from how often those sequences occurred across donors. Because of strong linkage in the cohort, five DR-DQ haplotypes were treated as single units for association and clustering. HLA typing covered class I and class II loci at four-digit resolution. Alongside the repertoire data, information on donor age, sex, ethnicity and CMV serostatus was compiled. What the work shows at the level of the full study, not this receptor alone: In a later analysis, over 15,000 TCR beta sequences were associated with specific HLA alleles at a false discovery rate of 0.05. A later genetic analysis associated a missense DCLRE1C variant with V-gene and J-gene trimming of TCR beta chains, and an independent cohort replicated the association. In this cohort, only TCR beta chains were sequenced, and detectable features were limited by the absence of alpha or paired-chain data. A cluster of highly shared sequence variants was judged likely to be a technical artifact of the sequencing pipeline. A later analysis found that TCR association rates varied across HLA loci, with DRB1 alleles showing the most associated TCRs and HLA-C alleles the fewest. Most TCR sequences were observed very rarely across donors, whereas some public TCRs were present in many individuals. A further reported finding was that TCR beta sequences accurately predicted the HLA-A and HLA-B alleles for most subjects in the first cohort. In both the original and validation cohorts, the classifier was reported to diagnose cytomegalovirus status with high specificity and sensitivity. In a later analysis, HLA-associated TCR beta chains were found to be more clonally expanded and to have lower generation probabilities than equally common non-associated chains. Immune exposure information for the cohort was limited to CMV serostatus. In a later analysis, several top co-occurrence clusters were reported to appear linked to parvovirus B19, influenza, CMV and Epstein-Barr virus. A later genetic analysis reported fewer N-insertions in productive TCRs among donors in an Asian-associated ancestry cluster than the approximately 670-donor mean. The earlier analysis of some 540 of the donors excluded roughly 17 rarely observed V segments, including chromosome 9 orphons, because counts were too low. Because some donors lacked HLA typing at each locus, the association tests relied only on the typed subset. Broadly in line with IMGT annotations, most TCR beta V segments showed up in productive rearrangements about 87% or about 30% of the time in an earlier analysis of under 700 of the donors. In vitro tests confirmed that a few of the cytomegalovirus-associated TCR beta chains recognize cytomegalovirus antigens. Correlated functional status among segregating V segments might be attributable to linkage disequilibrium, but an unknown experimental factor could not be ruled out. Because the 87-base-pair reads could not distinguish some IMGT-functional V segments, including TRBV6-2 and TRBV6-3, those segments were excluded. Roughly uniform sequencing depth across donors was assumed in presence/absence analyses, although this assumption may not hold. The authors suggested that the approach could potentially be generalized to other disease states and immunological phenotypes. When HLA alleles, especially DR and DQ, strongly co-occurred, attributing TCR associations to individual alleles was difficult. The study listed 164 TCR beta chains as associated with cytomegalovirus. In a later analysis, most CMV-associated TCR beta chains were found to appear HLA-restricted, with HLA associations seemingly driven largely by CMV exposure.

From the germline V gene, CDR1 is MNHEY and CDR2 is SVGAGI. Taken from cysteine to phenylalanine, the CDR3 has 13 residues. Only the CDR3 DNA stays, 39 bases, in frame from base 1. The V end loses 5 bases and the J end loses 4 bases, and a stretch of 11 bases separates them. The library was generated by the immunoSEQ multiplex PCR assay. A mixture of 60 forward primers for TCR Vbeta segments and 13 reverse primers for TCR Jbeta segments was used in the multiplex PCR. A multiplex PCR assay on genomic DNA amplified the CDR3 region of rearranged TCR beta genes. The Illumina HiSeq System was used to sequence the amplified TCR beta libraries as 87-base-pair reads. The authors' analysis ran thus. Across the 670 or so repertoires, a later analysis counted 75 million to 90 million unique TCR beta chains, around 11 million of which were shared by at least two donors. A nearest-neighbor algorithm error-corrected the raw reads and collapsed the reads into unique sequences, merging closely related sequences to remove PCR and sequencing errors. V, D and J gene segments were assigned by aligning CDR3 sequences to IMGT reference sequences. For a sequence to be retained, at least a six-nucleotide match to both a V gene segment and a J gene segment was required. Rearrangements were called productive when the CDR3 lacked stop codons and stayed in frame with V and J; all others were non-productive. CDR3 was defined according to IMGT convention as the region running from the second conserved V-encoded cysteine to the conserved J-encoded phenylalanine. Sequences without an unambiguous match to a single V gene segment were excluded from the earlier analysis of several hundred of the donors. An earlier analysis of a few hundred of the donors called V segments functional above 56.7% productive rearrangements and segregating when the between-donor standard deviation exceeded 5%. A statistical classification framework was developed to diagnose cytomegalovirus status using the catalog of TCR beta chain sequences. In a later analysis, TCR nucleotide sequences were compared against IMGT/GENE-DB human TR gene sequences so that V and J genes could be assigned. In a later analysis, CDR3 sequences and most-parsimonious VDJ recombination scenarios were assigned using the TCRdist pipeline. In a later analysis, each TCR beta chain was defined by its CDR3 amino acid sequence together with its V-gene family, and reads lacking a unique V-gene family were excluded. As a way to deal with suspected cross-contamination and a sequencing artifact, a later analysis dropped 450 to 700 nucleotide sequences that were highly shared and had low generation probability. In a later analysis, a clonal expansion index was calculated for each public chain from normalized within-repertoire ranks of inferred template counts. In a later analysis, generation probabilities were computed with a VDJ recombination model fitted to out-of-frame rearrangements, and the resulting probabilities were checked against IGoR. Hypergeometric tests were used in a later analysis to score TCR-TCR, TCR-HLA and TCR-CMV co-occurrence, with a repertoire-size bias correction applied to the TCR pairs. False discovery rates were estimated in a later analysis by permuting HLA or CMV assignments 20 times. In a later analysis, co-occurring TCRs were grouped with DBSCAN, and TCRdist sequence similarity was added when clustering was performed within HLA-allele-positive subsets. Co-occurrence clustering excluded repertoires with fewer than 30,000 or more than 120,000 public chains, plus five with anomalous nucleotide sharing. Imported from immuneACCESS, the table was reduced by TCRdb to in-frame sequences with V and J called. These copies leave out some clones; in studies compared against another copy, an unresolved V gene accounts for under half, and the cause of the remainder is not known. V and J calls and clone size are given by that table; D and trimming were obtained from the DNA. The sample contains over 130,000 clones, approximately 70% of them found a single time. The ten largest clones add up to under 2% of the sample.

The cohort was made up of 666 healthy bone marrow donors. At the time of sampling, all cohort members were nominally healthy, though unrecorded immune exposures were likely present. The donor was CMV seronegative and was included in the group of a few hundred seronegative cohort members. Each donor provided a peripheral blood sample, and peripheral blood mononuclear cells were used for TCR beta sequencing. The Qiagen DNeasy Blood Extraction Kit was used to extract genomic DNA from the blood cell samples. Worth noting for this clone: The antigen it recognizes is unknown. No base-level quality is on record; no much larger clone is a single base apart.

The sequence was obtained from a woman in her twenties or thirties in good health and CMV-seronegative. The sequence links TRBV6-5 to TRBJ1-1, with a tentative D gene TRBD1 over 5 matching bases. The specimen was PBMCs. CDR3 region: CASSELGPTEAFF. The nucleotide sequence is given as TGTGCCAGCAGTGAATTGGGGCCCACTGAAGCTTTCTTT.